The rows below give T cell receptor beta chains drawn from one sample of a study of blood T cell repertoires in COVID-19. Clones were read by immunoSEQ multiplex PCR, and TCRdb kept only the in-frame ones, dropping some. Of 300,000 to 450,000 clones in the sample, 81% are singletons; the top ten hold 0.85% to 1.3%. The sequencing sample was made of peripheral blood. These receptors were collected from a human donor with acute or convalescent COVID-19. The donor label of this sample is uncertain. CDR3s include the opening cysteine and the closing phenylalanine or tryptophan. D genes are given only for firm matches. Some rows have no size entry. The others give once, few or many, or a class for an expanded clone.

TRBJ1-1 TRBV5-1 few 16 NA CASSQETGSVNTEAFF TGCGCCAGCAGCCAAGAAACAGGGAGTGTGAACACTGAAGCTTTCTTT
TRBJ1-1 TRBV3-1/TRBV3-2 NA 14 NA CASSHIPGNTEAFF TGTGCCAGCAGCCACATCCCGGGGAACACTGAAGCTTTCTTT
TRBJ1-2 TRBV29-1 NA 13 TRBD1 CSVARDSNYGYTF TGCAGCGTAGCCCGGGACAGTAACTATGGCTACACCTTC
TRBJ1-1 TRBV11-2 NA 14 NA CASSLTVGNTEAFF TGTGCCAGCAGCTTAACAGTGGGGAACACTGAAGCTTTCTTT
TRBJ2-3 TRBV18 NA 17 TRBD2 CASSPRGLAGITDTQYF TGTGCCAGCTCACCACGAGGACTAGCGGGAATCACAGATACGCAGTATTTT
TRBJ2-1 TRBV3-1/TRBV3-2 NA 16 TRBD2 CASSQAPGLAGTEQFF TGTGCCAGCAGCCAAGCCCCCGGACTAGCCGGAACTGAGCAGTTCTTC
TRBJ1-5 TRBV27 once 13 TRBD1 CASSMTGSQPQHF TGTGCCAGCAGCATGACAGGGTCTCAGCCCCAGCATTTT
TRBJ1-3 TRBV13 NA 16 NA CASSATGSPAGNTIYF TGTGCCAGCAGCGCAACAGGGAGTCCGGCCGGAAACACCATATATTTT
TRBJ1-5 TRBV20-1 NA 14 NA CSASPGTRNQPQHF TGCAGTGCTAGTCCCGGGACACGCAATCAGCCCCAGCATTTT
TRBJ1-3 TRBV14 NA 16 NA CASSQRGQLSGNTIYF TGTGCCAGCAGCCAGAGGGGACAACTCTCTGGAAACACCATATATTTT
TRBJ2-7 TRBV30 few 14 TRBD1 CAWSPGTGPYEQYF TGTGCCTGGAGTCCCGGGACAGGGCCCTACGAGCAGTACTTC
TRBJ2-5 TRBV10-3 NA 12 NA CAISEFEETQYF TGTGCCATCAGTGAGTTCGAAGAGACCCAGTACTTC
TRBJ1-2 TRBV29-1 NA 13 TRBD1 CSAQPGQGRGYTF TGCAGCGCGCAGCCGGGACAGGGGAGAGGCTACACCTTC
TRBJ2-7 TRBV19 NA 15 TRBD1 CATSDPGTGHYEQYF TGTGCCACCTCCGATCCGGGGACAGGACATTACGAGCAGTACTTC
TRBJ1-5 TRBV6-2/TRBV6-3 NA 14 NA CASNYRDFSQPQHF TGTGCCAGCAATTACAGGGACTTCAGTCAGCCCCAGCATTTT
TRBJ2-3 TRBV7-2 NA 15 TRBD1 CASSLGTGRTDTQYF TGTGCCAGCAGCCTCGGGACAGGGCGCACAGATACGCAGTATTTT
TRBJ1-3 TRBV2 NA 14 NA CASRLQNSGNTIYF TGTGCCAGCAGGTTACAAAACTCTGGAAACACCATATATTTT
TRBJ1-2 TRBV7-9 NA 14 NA CASSLERGDYGYTF TGTGCCAGCAGCTTAGAGCGGGGTGACTATGGCTACACCTTC
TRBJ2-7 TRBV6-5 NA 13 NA CASSLDNAYEQYF TGTGCCAGCAGTTTGGACAACGCCTACGAGCAGTACTTC
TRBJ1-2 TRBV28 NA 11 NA CASREGYGYTF TGTGCCAGCAGGGAGGGGTATGGCTACACCTTC
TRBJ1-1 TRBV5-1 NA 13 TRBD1 CASSGGVNTEAFF TGCGCCAGTTCAGGGGGAGTGAACACTGAAGCTTTCTTT
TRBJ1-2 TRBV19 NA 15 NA CASSITQGDTYGYTF TGTGCCAGTAGTATAACGCAAGGGGATACCTATGGCTACACCTTC